This TCR beta chain was found in a study of blood T cells in healthy people across ages. Alongside a J-beta primer mix, a sample-barcoded 5' primer served in a second PCR lasting about 6 to 12 cycles. A single record per CDR3 protein comes from TCRdb applying MiXCR to the 5' RACE reads. The sample lists 650,000 to 1,000,000 distinct CDR3 sequences; under 40% were seen once. Study results and caveats: Strongly correlated with naive T cell percentage was TCR beta diversity. The CMV status of each donor remained undetermined, and this could have confounded shifts in expanded clonotypes. TCR beta diversity, measured per million T cells, fell in a roughly linear way with age. Naive CD4+ cells and diversity were both higher in long-lived donors than in aged donors.

Note on this clonotype: What it binds is not known.

Source material: blood. This sequence originates from a man aged 18 to 29 in good health.

The CDR3 loop reads CASTEGGRTMYF. The CDR3 region has the DNA TGTGCCAGCACCGAGGGGGGACGGACTATGTATTTT. V usage is TRBV6-2 or TRBV6-3 and J usage is TRBJ2-3, with D perhaps given as TRBD1 or TRBD2 (6 bases each). The germline CDR1 and CDR2 sequences are MNHEY and SVGEGT. Trimming pared 7 bases from V and 14 bases from J, leaving 19 bases between. This CDR3 spans 12 amino acids.